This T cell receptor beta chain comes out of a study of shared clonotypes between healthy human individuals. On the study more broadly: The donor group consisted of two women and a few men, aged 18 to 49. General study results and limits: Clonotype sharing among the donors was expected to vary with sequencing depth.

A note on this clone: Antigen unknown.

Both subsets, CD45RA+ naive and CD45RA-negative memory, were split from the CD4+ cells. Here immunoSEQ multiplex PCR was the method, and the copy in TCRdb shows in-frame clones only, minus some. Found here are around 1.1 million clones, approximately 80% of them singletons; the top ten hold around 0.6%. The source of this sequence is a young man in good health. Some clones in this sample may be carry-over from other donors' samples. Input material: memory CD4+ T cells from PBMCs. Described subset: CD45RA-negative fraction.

The CDR3 DNA reads as TGTGCCAGTGCACCTAGCGCAGATACGCAGTATTTT. Amino acids: CASAPSADTQYF. The chain recombines TRBV2 with TRBJ2-3; D is perhaps TRBD2 (6 bases). Germline loops: CDR1 SNHLY, CDR2 FYNNEI. This CDR3 is built from 12 residues. V shed 9 bases and J shed 4 bases, with 11 bases lying between them. The whole variable domain, filled in from reference TRBV2 and TRBJ2-3, reads EPEVTQTPSHQVTQMGQEVILRCVPISNHLYFYWYRQILGQKVEFLVSFYNNEISEKSEIFDDQFSVERPDGSNFTLKIRSTKLEDSAMYFCASAPSADTQYFGPGTRLTVL.